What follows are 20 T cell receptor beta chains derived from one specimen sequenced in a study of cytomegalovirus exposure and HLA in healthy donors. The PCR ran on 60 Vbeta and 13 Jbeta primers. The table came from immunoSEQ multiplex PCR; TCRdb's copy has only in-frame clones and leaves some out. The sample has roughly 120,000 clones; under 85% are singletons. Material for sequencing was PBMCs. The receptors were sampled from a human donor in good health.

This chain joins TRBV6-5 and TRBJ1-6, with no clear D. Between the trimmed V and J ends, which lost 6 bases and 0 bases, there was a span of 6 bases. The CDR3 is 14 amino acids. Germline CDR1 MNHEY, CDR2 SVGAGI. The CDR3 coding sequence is TGTGCCAGCAGAACGAGCTCCTATAATTCACCCCTCCACTTT. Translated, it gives CASRTSSYNSPLHF.

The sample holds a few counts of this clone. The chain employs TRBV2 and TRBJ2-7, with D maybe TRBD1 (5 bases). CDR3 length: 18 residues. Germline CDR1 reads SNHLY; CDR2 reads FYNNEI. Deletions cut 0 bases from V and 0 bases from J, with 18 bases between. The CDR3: CASSEALEVLGASYEQYF. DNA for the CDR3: TGTGCCAGCAGTGAAGCGCTTGAGGTCCTTGGGGCCTCCTACGAGCAGTACTTC.

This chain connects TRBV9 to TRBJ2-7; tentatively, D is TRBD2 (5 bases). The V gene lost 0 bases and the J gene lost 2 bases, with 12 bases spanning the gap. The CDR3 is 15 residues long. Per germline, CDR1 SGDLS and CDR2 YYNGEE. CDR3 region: CASSVGTLRTYEQYF. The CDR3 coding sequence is TGTGCCAGCAGCGTAGGGACTCTTAGAACCTACGAGCAGTACTTC.

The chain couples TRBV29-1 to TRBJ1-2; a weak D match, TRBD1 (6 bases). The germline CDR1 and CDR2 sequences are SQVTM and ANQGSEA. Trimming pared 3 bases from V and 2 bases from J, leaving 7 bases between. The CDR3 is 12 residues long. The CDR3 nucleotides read TGCAGCGTTGATCAGGGGAACTATGGCTACACCTTC. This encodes CSVDQGNYGYTF.

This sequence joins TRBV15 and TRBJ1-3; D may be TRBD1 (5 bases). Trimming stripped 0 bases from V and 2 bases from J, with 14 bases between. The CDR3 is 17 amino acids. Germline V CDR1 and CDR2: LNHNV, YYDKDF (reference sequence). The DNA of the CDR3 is TGTGCCACCAGCAGAGAAATGGCGCGGGGGACTGGAAACACCATATATTTT. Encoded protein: CATSREMARGTGNTIYF.

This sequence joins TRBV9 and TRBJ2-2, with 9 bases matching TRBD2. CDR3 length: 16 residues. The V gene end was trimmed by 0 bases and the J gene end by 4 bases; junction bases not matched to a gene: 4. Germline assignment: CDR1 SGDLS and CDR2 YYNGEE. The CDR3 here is CASSVGLAGVTGELFF. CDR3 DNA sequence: TGTGCCAGCAGCGTAGGATTAGCGGGAGTCACCGGGGAGCTGTTTTTT.

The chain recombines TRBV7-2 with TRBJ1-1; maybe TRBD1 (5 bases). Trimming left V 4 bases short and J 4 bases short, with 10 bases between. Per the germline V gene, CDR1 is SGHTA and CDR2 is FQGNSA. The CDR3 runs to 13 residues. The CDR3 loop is CASSSDRLTEAFF. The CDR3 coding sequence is TGTGCCAGCAGCTCAGACAGACTCACTGAAGCTTTCTTT.

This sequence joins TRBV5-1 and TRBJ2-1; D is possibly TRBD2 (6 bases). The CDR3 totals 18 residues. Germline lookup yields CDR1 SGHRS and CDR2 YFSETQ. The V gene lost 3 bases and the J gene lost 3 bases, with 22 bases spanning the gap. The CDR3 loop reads CASSSQLGGMVLYNEQFF. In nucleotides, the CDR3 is TGCGCCAGCAGCTCACAGCTAGGCGGGATGGTGCTCTACAATGAGCAGTTCTTC.

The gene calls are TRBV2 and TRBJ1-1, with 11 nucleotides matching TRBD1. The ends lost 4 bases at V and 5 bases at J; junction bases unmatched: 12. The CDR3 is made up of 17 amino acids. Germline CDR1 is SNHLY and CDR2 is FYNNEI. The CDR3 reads CASSAYRTGGAGTEAFF. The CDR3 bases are TGTGCCAGCAGTGCCTATCGGACAGGGGGCGCGGGGACTGAAGCTTTCTTT.

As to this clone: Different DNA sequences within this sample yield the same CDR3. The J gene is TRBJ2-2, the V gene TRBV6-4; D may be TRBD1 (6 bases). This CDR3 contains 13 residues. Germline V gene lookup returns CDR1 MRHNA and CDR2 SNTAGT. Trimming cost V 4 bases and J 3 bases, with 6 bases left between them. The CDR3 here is CASSAGDTGELFF. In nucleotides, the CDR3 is TGTGCCAGCAGTGCAGGGGACACCGGGGAGCTGTTTTTT.

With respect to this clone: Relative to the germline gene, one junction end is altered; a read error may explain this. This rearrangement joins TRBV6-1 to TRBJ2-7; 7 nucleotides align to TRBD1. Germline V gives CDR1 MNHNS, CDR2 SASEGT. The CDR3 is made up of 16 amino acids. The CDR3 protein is CASSELPGQRSFEQYF. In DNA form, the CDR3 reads TGTGCCAGCAGTGAGTTACCGGGACAGAGATCCTTCGAGCAGTACTTC.

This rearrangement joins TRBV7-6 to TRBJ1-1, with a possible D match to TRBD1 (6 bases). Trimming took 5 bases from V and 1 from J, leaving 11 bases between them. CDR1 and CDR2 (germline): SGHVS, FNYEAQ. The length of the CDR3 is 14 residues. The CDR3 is CASSPVGANTEAFF. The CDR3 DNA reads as TGTGCCAGCAGCCCGGTGGGGGCGAACACTGAAGCTTTCTTT.

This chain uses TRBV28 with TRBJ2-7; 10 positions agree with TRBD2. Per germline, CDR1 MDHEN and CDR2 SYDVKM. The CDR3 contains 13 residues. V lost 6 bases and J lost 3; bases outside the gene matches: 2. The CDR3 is CASRTSGHYEQYF. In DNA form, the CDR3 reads TGTGCCAGCAGGACTAGCGGGCACTACGAGCAGTACTTC.

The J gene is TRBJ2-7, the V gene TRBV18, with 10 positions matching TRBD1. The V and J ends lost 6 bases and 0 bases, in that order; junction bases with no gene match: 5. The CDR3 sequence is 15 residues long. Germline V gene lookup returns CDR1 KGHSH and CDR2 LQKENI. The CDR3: CASSRRDRGSYEQYF. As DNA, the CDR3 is TGTGCCAGCTCCCGCCGGGACAGGGGCTCCTACGAGCAGTACTTC.

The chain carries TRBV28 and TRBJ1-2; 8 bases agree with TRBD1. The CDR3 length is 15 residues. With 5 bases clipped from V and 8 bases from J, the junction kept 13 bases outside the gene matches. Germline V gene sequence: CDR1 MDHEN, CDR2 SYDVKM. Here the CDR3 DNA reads TGTGCCAGCAGTCTGACGGACAGGGCAGGTGAGGGCTACACCTTC. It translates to CASSLTDRAGEGYTF.

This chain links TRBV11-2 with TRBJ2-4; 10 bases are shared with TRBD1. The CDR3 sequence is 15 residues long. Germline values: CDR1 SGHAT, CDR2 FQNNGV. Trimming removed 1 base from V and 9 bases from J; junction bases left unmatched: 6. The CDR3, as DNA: TGTGCCAGCAGCTTAGTCGGGACAGGGGTCATCATTCAGTACTTC. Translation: CASSLVGTGVIIQYF.

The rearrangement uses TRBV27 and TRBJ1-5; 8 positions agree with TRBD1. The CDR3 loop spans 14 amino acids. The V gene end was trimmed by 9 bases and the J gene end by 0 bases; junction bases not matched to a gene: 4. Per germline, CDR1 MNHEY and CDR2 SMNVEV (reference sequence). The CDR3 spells CASGDRYSNQPQHF. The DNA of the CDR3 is TGTGCCAGTGGGGACAGGTATAGCAATCAGCCCCAGCATTTT.

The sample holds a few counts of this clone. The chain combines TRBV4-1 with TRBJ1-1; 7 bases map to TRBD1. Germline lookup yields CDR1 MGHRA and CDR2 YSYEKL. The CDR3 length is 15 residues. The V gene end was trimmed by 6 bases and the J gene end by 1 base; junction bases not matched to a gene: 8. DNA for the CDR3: TGCGCCAGCAGTCCGACGGACAGGACGAACACTGAAGCTTTCTTT. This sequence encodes CASSPTDRTNTEAFF.

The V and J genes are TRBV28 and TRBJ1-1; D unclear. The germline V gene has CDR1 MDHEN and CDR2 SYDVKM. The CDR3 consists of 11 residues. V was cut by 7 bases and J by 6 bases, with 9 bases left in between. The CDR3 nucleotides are TGTGCCAGCAATGGGAGAGCTGAAGCTTTCTTT. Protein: CASNGRAEAFF.

CDR3 nucleotide sequence: TGTGCCAGCACCCTGGGGCCCCGCGGCTATGGCTACACCTTC. This codes for CASTLGPRGYGYTF. The gene calls are TRBV28 and TRBJ1-2; weak D call: TRBD1 (5 bases). CDR3 size: 14 residues. V lost 7 bases, J lost 4 bases, and 16 bases lay in between. The germline V gene has CDR1 MDHEN and CDR2 SYDVKM.